Presented here are 7 T cell receptor beta chains from one specimen sequenced in a study of CD8 T cells in Susac syndrome. RNA totalling roughly 0.45 to 1 ug underwent reverse transcription with random hexamers. TCRdb redid the calling of the immunoSEQ multiplex PCR reads with MiXCR, one entry per CDR3 protein. The data show some 300,000 distinct CDR3 sequences, approximately 91% seen once. Sequencing was performed on CD8+ T cells from PBMCs. These receptor sequences come from a human donor with multiple sclerosis.

This clonotype was detected once. The chain has TRBV20-1 and TRBJ2-5, with D hard to call. The CDR3 consists of 14 residues. Trimming removed 0 bases from V and 0 bases from J, with 8 bases in between. Germline CDR1 is DFQATT and CDR2 is SNEGSKA (reference sequence). CDR3 loop: CSARDSAYQETQYF. As DNA, the CDR3 is TGCAGTGCTAGAGATAGTGCGTACCAAGAGACCCAGTACTTC.

The rearrangement links TRBV19 to TRBJ1-6; a weak D match, TRBD1 (6 bases). CDR3 length: 16 residues. CDR1 and CDR2 (germline): LNHDA, SQIVND (reference sequence). With 7 bases removed from V and 3 bases from J, the gap between germline ends came to 16 bases. DNA for the CDR3: TGTGCCAGTACCCAAATGGGGGGACACTATAATTCACCCCTCCACTTT. The encoded protein is CASTQMGGHYNSPLHF.

The rearrangement links TRBV15 to TRBJ2-3, with D tentatively TRBD2 (6 bases). V dropped 4 bases and J dropped 6 bases, with 11 bases sitting between them. The CDR3 is made up of 13 amino acids. Germline-derived CDR1 and CDR2 are LNHNV and YYDKDF (reference sequence). This CDR3 reads CATSTGAGDTQYF. DNA of the CDR3: TGTGCCACCAGCACGGGAGCAGGCGATACGCAGTATTTT.

This chain uses TRBV6-2 or TRBV6-3 with TRBJ2-7; the D gene could be TRBD1 or TRBD2 (6 bases each). Trimming cost V 7 bases and J 4 bases, with 20 bases left between them. The V gene's germline CDR1 is MNHEY and CDR2 SVGEGT. This CDR3 has 15 residues. The CDR3, as DNA: TGTGCCAGCACCGAAGGGGGGACATTGTTTTACGAGCAGTACTTC. Its translation is CASTEGGTLFYEQYF.

This rearrangement joins TRBV5-4 to TRBJ1-2; D gene ambiguous. Trimming shortened V by 0 bases and J by 4 bases, and 10 bases separated the two germline ends. The CDR3 length is 14 residues. Germline V gene data show CDR1 as SGHNT and CDR2 as YYREEE (reference sequence). The CDR3 bases are TGTGCCAGCAGCTTGGGCGCGGAAACCTATGGCTACACCTTC. This translates into CASSLGAETYGYTF.

This chain joins TRBV25-1 and TRBJ2-7; D uncertain. This CDR3 contains 13 residues. Trimming stripped 3 bases from V and 1 base from J, with 7 bases between. Germline V gene lookup returns CDR1 MGHDK and CDR2 SYGVNS. The CDR3 DNA reads as TGTGCCAGCAGTGAGGGCAATTCCTACGAGCAGTACTTC. Its protein is CASSEGNSYEQYF.

The chain carries TRBV6-1 and TRBJ2-1; TRBD1 matches at 11 bases. The CDR3 is 12 amino acids. Unmatched junction bases numbered 6, after V lost 4 bases and J lost 16 bases. CDR1 and CDR2 (germline): MNHNS, SASEGT. The chain's CDR3 is CASSGGQGARFF. The CDR3 DNA reads TGTGCCAGCAGTGGTGGACAGGGGGCTAGATTCTTC.